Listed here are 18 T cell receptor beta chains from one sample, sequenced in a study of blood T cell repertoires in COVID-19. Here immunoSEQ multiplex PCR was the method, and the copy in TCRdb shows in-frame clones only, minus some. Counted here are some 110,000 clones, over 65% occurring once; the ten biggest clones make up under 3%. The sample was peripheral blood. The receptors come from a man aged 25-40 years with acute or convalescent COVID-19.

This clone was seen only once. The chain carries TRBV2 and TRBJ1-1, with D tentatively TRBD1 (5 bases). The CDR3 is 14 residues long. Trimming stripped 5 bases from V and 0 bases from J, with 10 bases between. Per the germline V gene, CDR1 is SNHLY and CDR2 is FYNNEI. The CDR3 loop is CASSRTTMNTEAFF. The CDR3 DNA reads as TGTGCCAGCAGTAGGACAACCATGAACACTGAAGCTTTCTTT.

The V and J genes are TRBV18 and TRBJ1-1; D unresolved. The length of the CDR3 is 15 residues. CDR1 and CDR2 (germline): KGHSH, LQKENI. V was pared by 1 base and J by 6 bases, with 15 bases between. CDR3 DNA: TGTGCCAGCTCACCACAGGGCACCCCGGAGGCTGAAGCTTTCTTT. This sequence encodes CASSPQGTPEAEAFF.

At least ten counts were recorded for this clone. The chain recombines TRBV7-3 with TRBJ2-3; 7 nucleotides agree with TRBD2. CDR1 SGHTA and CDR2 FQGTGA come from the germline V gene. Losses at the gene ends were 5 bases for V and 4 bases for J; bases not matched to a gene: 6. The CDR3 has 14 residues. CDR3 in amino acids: CASSIAGPADTQYF. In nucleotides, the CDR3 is TGTGCCAGCAGCATAGCGGGTCCAGCAGATACGCAGTATTTT.

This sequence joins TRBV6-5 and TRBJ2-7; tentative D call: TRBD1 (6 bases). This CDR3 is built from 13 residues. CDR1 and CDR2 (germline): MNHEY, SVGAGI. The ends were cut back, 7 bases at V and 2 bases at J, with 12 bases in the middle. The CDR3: CASKRQEAYEQYF. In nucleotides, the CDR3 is TGTGCCAGCAAACGACAGGAAGCCTACGAGCAGTACTTC.

In nucleotides, the CDR3 is TGTGCCAGCAGCGTATCCGGTTATTCGAACACTGAAGCTTTCTTT. It specifies CASSVSGYSNTEAFF. V usage is TRBV9 and J usage is TRBJ1-1; no clear D gene. The germline gives CDR1 SGDLS, CDR2 YYNGEE. There are 15 residues in the CDR3. V was shortened by 1 base and J by 1 base, with 11 bases between the two germline ends.

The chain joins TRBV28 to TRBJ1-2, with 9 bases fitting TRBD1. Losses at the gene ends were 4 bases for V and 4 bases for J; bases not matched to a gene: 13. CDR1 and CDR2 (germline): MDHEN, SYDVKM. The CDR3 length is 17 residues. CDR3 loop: CASSSHRDRVLSYGYTF. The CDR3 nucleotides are TGTGCCAGCAGTTCCCACCGGGACAGGGTCCTCTCCTATGGCTACACCTTC.

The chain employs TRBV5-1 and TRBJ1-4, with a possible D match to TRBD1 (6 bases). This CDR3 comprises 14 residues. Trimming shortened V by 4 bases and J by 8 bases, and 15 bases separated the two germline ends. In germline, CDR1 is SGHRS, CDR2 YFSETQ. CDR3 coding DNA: TGCGCCAGCAGCCCACAGGGCCTAGGGGAAAAACTGTTTTTT. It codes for CASSPQGLGEKLFF.

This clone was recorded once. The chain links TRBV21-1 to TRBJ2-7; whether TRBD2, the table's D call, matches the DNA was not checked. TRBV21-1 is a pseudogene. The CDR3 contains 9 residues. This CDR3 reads CARHSGSSV. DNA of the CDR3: TGTGCTCGGCATAGCGGGAGTAGCGTC.

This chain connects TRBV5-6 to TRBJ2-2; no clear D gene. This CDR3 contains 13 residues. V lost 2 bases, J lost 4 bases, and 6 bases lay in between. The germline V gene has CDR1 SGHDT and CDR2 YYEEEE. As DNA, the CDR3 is TGTGCCAGCAGCTTCTCGGTCACCGGGGAGCTGTTTTTT. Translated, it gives CASSFSVTGELFF.

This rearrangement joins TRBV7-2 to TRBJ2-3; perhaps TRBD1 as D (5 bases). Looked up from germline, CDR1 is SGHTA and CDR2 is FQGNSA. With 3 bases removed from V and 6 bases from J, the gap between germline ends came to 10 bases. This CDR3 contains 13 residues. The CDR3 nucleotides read TGTGCCAGCAGCTTCCCTAAGGGGGATACGCAGTATTTT. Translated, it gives CASSFPKGDTQYF.

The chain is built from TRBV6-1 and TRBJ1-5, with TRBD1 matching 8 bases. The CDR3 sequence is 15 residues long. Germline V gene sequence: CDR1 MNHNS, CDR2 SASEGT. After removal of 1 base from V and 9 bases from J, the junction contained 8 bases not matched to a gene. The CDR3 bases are TGTGCCAGCAGTGAAGGGGGGACAGGAGTACGGCCCCAGCATTTT. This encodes CASSEGGTGVRPQHF.

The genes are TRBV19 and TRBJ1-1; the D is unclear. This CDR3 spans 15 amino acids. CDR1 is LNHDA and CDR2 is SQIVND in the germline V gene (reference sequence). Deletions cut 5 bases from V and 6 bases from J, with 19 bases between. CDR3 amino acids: CASSPLRPGVAEAFF. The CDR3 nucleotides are TGTGCCAGTAGTCCCCTCCGTCCGGGAGTCGCTGAAGCTTTCTTT. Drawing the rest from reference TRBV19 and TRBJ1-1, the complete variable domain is DGGITQSPKYLFRKEGQNVTLSCEQNLNHDAMYWYRQDPGQGLRLIYYSQIVNDFQKGDIAEGYSVSREKKESFPLTVTSAQKNPTAFYLCASSPLRPGVAEAFFGQGTRLTVV.

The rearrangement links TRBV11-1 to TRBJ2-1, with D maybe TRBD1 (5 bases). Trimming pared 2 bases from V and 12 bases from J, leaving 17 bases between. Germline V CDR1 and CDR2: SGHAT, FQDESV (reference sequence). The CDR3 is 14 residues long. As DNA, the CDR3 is TGTGCCAGCAGCTTATCGACAGAGAGGATGGGGCAGTTCTTC. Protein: CASSLSTERMGQFF.

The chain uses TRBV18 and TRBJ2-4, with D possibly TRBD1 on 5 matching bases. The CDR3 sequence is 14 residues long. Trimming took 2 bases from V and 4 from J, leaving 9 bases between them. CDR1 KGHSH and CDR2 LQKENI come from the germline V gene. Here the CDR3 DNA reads TGTGCCAGCTCACCAAATCCAGGGAAAAACATTCAGTACTTC. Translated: CASSPNPGKNIQYF.

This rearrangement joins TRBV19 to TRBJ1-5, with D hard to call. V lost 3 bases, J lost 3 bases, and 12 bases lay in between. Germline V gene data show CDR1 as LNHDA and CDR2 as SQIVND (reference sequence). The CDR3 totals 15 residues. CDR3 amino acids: CASSIVKELNQPQHF. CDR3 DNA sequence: TGTGCCAGTAGTATCGTTAAGGAGCTCAATCAGCCCCAGCATTTT.

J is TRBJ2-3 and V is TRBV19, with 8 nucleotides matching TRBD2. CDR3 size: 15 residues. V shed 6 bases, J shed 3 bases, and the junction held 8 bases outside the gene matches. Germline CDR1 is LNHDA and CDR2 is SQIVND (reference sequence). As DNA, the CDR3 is TGTGCCAGTAGCCTTTTTAGCGGGGAGACAGATACGCAGTATTTT. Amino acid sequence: CASSLFSGETDTQYF.

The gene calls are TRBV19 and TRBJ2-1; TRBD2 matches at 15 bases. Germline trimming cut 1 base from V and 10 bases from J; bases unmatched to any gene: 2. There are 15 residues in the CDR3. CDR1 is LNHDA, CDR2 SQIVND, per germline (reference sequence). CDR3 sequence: CASSIAGTSGREQFF. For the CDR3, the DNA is TGTGCCAGTAGTATAGCCGGGACTAGCGGGAGGGAGCAGTTCTTC.

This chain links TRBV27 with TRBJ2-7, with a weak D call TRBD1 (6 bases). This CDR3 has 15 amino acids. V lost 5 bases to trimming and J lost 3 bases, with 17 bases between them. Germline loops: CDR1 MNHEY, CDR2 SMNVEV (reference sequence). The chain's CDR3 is CASSPRAGDVYEQYF. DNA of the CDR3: TGTGCCAGCAGTCCTCGGGCAGGGGATGTCTACGAGCAGTACTTC.